This TCR beta chain is drawn from a study of blood T cell repertoires in COVID-19. The wider study: Whether acute or convalescent, the COVID-19 samples came from the United States, Italy and Spain. From T cells, B-cell-depleted T cells, or PBMCs came the material, which was cDNA or gDNA.

The study counted Cohort 3 donors as recovered given two negative PCRs, clearance, or symptom resolution. CDR1 and CDR2 (germline): KGHSH, LQKENI. The CDR3 totals 16 residues. J gave up 1 base and V 1 base, and 4 bases lay outside the gene matches. Per the original methods: Amplifying reference gene primers gave estimates of nucleated cell counts. The protocol was immunoSEQ multiplex PCR, while the TCRdb copy is restricted to in-frame clones and leaves out a portion. V and J calls and clone size are given by that table; D and trimming were obtained from the DNA. The table shows about 190,000 clones, with approximately 88% occurring only once.

The rearrangement joins TRBV18 to TRBJ1-5; 7 bases line up with TRBD1. The source of this sequence is a woman younger than 45 who had recovered from COVID-19. Material for sequencing was PBMCs or T cells enriched from blood (not recorded which). Here the CDR3 reads CASSPRRDRSNQPQHF. The CDR3 coding sequence is TGTGCCAGCTCACCACGCCGGGACAGAAGCAATCAGCCCCAGCATTTT.